This entry lists 8 T cell receptor beta chains sequenced from one sample in a study of T-cell memory formation after mild COVID-19 (dated by TCRdb to the early 2020s). Library construction relied on 5' RACE. The instrument given in TCRdb is Illumina NovaSeq 6000. The public reads were reanalyzed by TCRdb: fastp trimming at Q25, MiXCR alignment, in-frame beta chains only. Under each unique CDR3 protein, matching rows form one entry showing the most common genes and DNA. The sample data list roughly 350,000 distinct CDR3 sequences, and roughly 15% of these were observed just once. Together, the top ten hold about 24% of the sample. Sequencing was carried out using PBMCs or a T cell subset sorted from them (not recorded which). The receptors were sampled from a young man who had mild COVID-19 (a few samples of this study predate the infection). The sample titles of this study are shuffled in the database, so cell type and time point are left out; the donor was told from shared clones.

V and J are TRBV20-1 and TRBJ2-5; D is perhaps TRBD1 (6 bases). Germline V CDR1 and CDR2: DFQATT, SNEGSKA (reference sequence). This CDR3 region has 13 residues. V was cut by 6 bases and J by 5 bases, with 16 bases left in between. The CDR3 DNA sequence: TGCAGTGCCGGGACAAGCACGATGGAGACCCAGTACTTC. It yields the protein CSAGTSTMETQYF.

This clonotype has just a few counts. The chain's CDR3 is CAIRPGLAGSTQYF. CDR3 DNA sequence: TGTGCCATCAGACCGGGACTAGCGGGAAGTACGCAGTATTTT. V and J are TRBV10-3 and TRBJ2-3; 13 bases map to TRBD2. Germline CDR1 reads ENHRY; CDR2 reads SYGVKD. V lost 6 bases and J lost 8; bases outside the gene matches: 5. The CDR3 runs to 14 residues.

The chain carries TRBV5-4 and TRBJ2-1; the D is unclear. The CDR3 spans 14 residues. Trimming cost V 3 bases and J 0 bases, with 7 bases left between them. The germline V gene encodes CDR1 SGHNT and CDR2 YYREEE (reference sequence). The CDR3 loop reads CASSSKGSYNEQFF. The DNA for the CDR3 is TGTGCCAGCAGCTCGAAGGGCTCCTACAATGAGCAGTTCTTC.

V and J are TRBV4-2 and TRBJ2-2; 8 nucleotides align to TRBD2. CDR3 length: 18 residues. With V trimmed by 3 bases and J by 2 bases, 11 bases remained unmatched. Germline V gene lookup returns CDR1 LGHNA and CDR2 YNFKEQ. CDR3 coding DNA: TGTGCCAGCAGCCAGACCCCGGGCGGGGGGCTCAACACCGGGGAGCTGTTTTTT. It translates to CASSQTPGGGLNTGELFF.

The rearrangement uses TRBV28 and TRBJ2-1; TRBD2 agrees at 13 bases. Losses at the gene ends were 4 bases for V and 8 bases for J; bases not matched to a gene: 5. The CDR3 length is 15 residues. Germline V gives CDR1 MDHEN, CDR2 SYDVKM. The CDR3 loop reads CASSYRLAGGHEQFF. Here the CDR3 DNA reads TGTGCCAGCAGTTACCGACTAGCGGGGGGCCATGAGCAGTTCTTC.

The V gene is TRBV20-1, the J gene TRBJ2-1; 8 nucleotides align to TRBD2. V lost 6 bases and J lost 6; bases outside the gene matches: 7. Germline CDR1 DFQATT, CDR2 SNEGSKA (reference sequence). The CDR3 extends over 13 amino acids. The CDR3 protein is CSAPGLGLNEQFF. The DNA for the CDR3 is TGCAGTGCCCCGGGACTAGGTCTCAATGAGCAGTTCTTC.

The V gene is TRBV6-5, the J gene TRBJ2-3; TRBD2 might be the D (6 bases). With 4 bases removed from V and 7 bases from J, the gap between germline ends came to 12 bases. Germline assignment: CDR1 MNHEY and CDR2 SVGAGI. This CDR3 spans 13 amino acids. CDR3 in amino acids: CASSFPGDNTQYF. CDR3 DNA: TGTGCCAGCAGTTTTCCGGGAGACAATACGCAGTATTTT.

The chain links TRBV4-1 to TRBJ2-1; D might be TRBD2 (6 bases). Germline CDR1 reads MGHRA; CDR2 reads YSYEKL. The CDR3 length is 13 residues. The V gene lost 1 base and the J gene lost 10 bases, with 11 bases spanning the gap. The CDR3 DNA is TGCGCCAGCAGCCAAGCCCCCGGGGGAGAGCAGTTCTTC. This translates into CASSQAPGGEQFF.